Listed below are T cell receptor beta chains from one sample, sequenced in a study of cytomegalovirus exposure and HLA in healthy donors. Some clones are missing from TCRdb's copy, which holds only in-frame ones; the method was immunoSEQ multiplex PCR. The sample records over 130,000 clones, around 87% being singletons. Sequencing was carried out using PBMCs. These receptors were obtained from a man aged 18 to 30 in good health and CMV-seropositive. Each CDR3 is given with its conserved first and last residue. Fields, in order: V gene, J gene, D gene, clone size, CDR3 protein, CDR3 DNA. A D gene is named only where the DNA matches it firmly. The listing skips clone size in some rows; elsewhere it reads once, few, many or a size class.

>TRBV28|TRBJ1-2|NA|once
CASTEQRGYYGYTF
TGTGCCAGCACCGAGCAGCGCGGATACTATGGCTACACCTTC
>TRBV5-1|TRBJ1-1|NA|NA
CASSLLPGLTMNTEAFF
TGCGCCAGCAGCCTACTACCGGGACTGACCATGAACACTGAAGCTTTCTTT
>TRBV2|TRBJ2-3|TRBD2|NA
CASKPAGGRVSPDTQYF
TGTGCCAGCAAGCCAGCGGGGGGCCGGGTGAGCCCAGATACGCAGTATTTT
>TRBV18|TRBJ1-6|TRBD1|NA
CASSPRDSLAGSPLHF
TGTGCCAGCTCACCACGGGACAGCCTTGCGGGATCACCCCTCCACTTT
>TRBV5-4|TRBJ2-7|NA|NA
CASSSQGVREQYF
TGTGCCAGCAGCTCCCAAGGGGTCCGCGAGCAGTACTTC
>TRBV7-2|TRBJ2-7|NA|NA
CASSLLTGNSYEQYF
TGTGCCAGCAGCCTCCTTACGGGAAACTCCTACGAGCAGTACTTC
>TRBV28|TRBJ1-2|NA|few
CASSLSRGGQYGYTF
TGTGCCAGCAGTTTATCTCGCGGGGGGCAATATGGCTACACCTTC
>TRBV6-5|TRBJ1-4|NA|NA
CASSYDPTASQVLFF
TGTGCCAGCAGTTACGACCCGACAGCCTCCCAGGTGCTGTTTTTT
>TRBV11-2|TRBJ2-5|NA|NA
CASSPGGQREETQYF
TGTGCCAGCAGCCCCGGGGGTCAAAGGGAAGAGACCCAGTACTTC
>TRBV6-4|TRBJ2-5|TRBD2|NA
CASSDSAGGRETQYF
TGTGCCAGCAGTGACTCGGCGGGGGGGCGAGAGACCCAGTACTTC
>TRBV7-9|TRBJ1-2|NA|once
CASSFGFQGYGYTF
TGTGCCAGCAGCTTTGGGTTTCAGGGCTATGGCTACACCTTC
>TRBV30|TRBJ1-4|TRBD1|NA
CAWGQGRVRKLFF
TGTGCCTGGGGACAGGGAAGGGTGCGAAAACTGTTTTTT
>TRBV6-6|TRBJ2-3|NA|NA
CASSTTGGGTDTQYF
TGTGCCAGCAGTACAACAGGGGGGGGCACAGATACGCAGTATTTT
>TRBV2|TRBJ2-3|NA|NA
CASRRGTAHLGGHF
TGTGCCAGCCGCAGAGGGACAGCACACCTAGGGGGGCATTTT
>TRBV2|TRBJ1-2|TRBD1|NA
CASRRQGRGYTF
TGTGCCAGCAGGAGACAGGGGCGCGGCTACACCTTC
>TRBV6-1|TRBJ2-7|TRBD1|NA
CASSLRRDRIYEQYF
TGTGCCAGCAGTCTCCGCCGGGACAGGATATACGAGCAGTACTTC
>TRBV5-1|TRBJ2-2|TRBD1|NA
CASTSDRVVSTGELFF
TGCGCCAGCACCTCGGACAGGGTGGTTTCCACCGGGGAGCTGTTTTTT
>TRBV27|TRBJ2-5|TRBD2|NA
CASSSYSGGGRETQYF
TGTGCCAGCAGTTCCTATTCTGGCGGGGGTAGGGAGACCCAGTACTTC
>TRBV9|TRBJ1-2|NA|once
CASSPDSNYGYTF
TGTGCCAGCAGCCCCGACAGTAACTATGGCTACACCTTC
>TRBV19|TRBJ1-5|NA|NA
CASPENGDMRGNQPQHF
TGTGCCAGCCCTGAAAACGGGGATATGAGGGGCAATCAGCCCCAGCATTTT
>TRBV29-1|TRBJ2-1|TRBD1|NA
CSVGQGAGNEQFF
TGCAGCGTTGGCCAGGGGGCCGGTAATGAGCAGTTCTTC
>TRBV5-4|TRBJ1-2|TRBD1|NA
CASSADRASSYGYTF
TGTGCCAGCAGCGCCGACAGGGCTAGTAGCTATGGCTACACCTTC
>TRBV10-3|TRBJ1-5|NA|NA
CAISEWGVRGEPQHF
TGTGCCATCAGTGAGTGGGGGGTCCGGGGTGAGCCCCAGCATTTT
>TRBV4-1|TRBJ2-4|NA|NA
CASSQAELAKNIQYF
TGCGCCAGCAGCCAAGCGGAGCTAGCCAAAAACATTCAGTACTTC
>TRBV7-9|TRBJ2-1|TRBD2|NA
CASSVLAGSSYNEQFF
TGTGCCAGCAGCGTACTAGCGGGATCCTCCTACAATGAGCAGTTCTTC
>TRBV9|TRBJ1-1|TRBD1|few
CASSVVPGGEAFF
TGTGCCAGCAGCGTAGTTCCAGGGGGTGAAGCTTTCTTT
>TRBV6-5|TRBJ1-2|TRBD1|NA
CASSSGTGGGRGYTF
TGTGCCAGCAGTTCGGGGACAGGGGGAGGAAGAGGCTACACCTTC
>TRBV18|TRBJ1-2|TRBD1|NA
CASSPGGQGYGYTF
TGTGCCAGCTCACCGGGCGGACAGGGCTATGGCTACACCTTC
>TRBV28|TRBJ2-7|TRBD1|NA
CASSPSGTGGTFEYF
TGTGCCAGCAGTCCCTCCGGGACAGGGGGTACGTTTGAGTACTTC
>TRBV5-4|TRBJ1-2|TRBD1|NA
CASRRTGEGYGYTF
TGTGCCAGCAGGAGGACAGGGGAGGGATATGGCTACACCTTC
>TRBV7-2|TRBJ2-5|TRBD1|NA
CASSLETGIGTQYF
TGTGCCAGCAGCTTGGAGACAGGGATTGGGACCCAGTACTTC
>TRBV4-1|TRBJ1-1|NA|NA
CASSQAVNTEAFF
TGCGCCAGCAGCCAAGCAGTGAACACTGAAGCTTTCTTT
>TRBV18|TRBJ2-7|TRBD1|NA
CASSANRGRVGSGAYEQYF
TGTGCCAGCTCAGCTAACAGGGGGCGCGTCGGCAGCGGGGCCTACGAGCAGTACTTC
>TRBV19|TRBJ2-7|TRBD1|NA
CASSAQQGNEQYF
TGTGCCAGTAGTGCACAACAGGGGAACGAGCAGTACTTC
>TRBV7-8|TRBJ1-1|NA|many
CASDEGGRKNTEAFF
TGTGCCAGCGACGAGGGGGGGAGAAAGAACACTGAAGCTTTCTTT
>TRBV5-1|TRBJ1-3|NA|NA
CASSLGSGKGNTIYF
TGCGCCAGCAGCTTGGGGTCAGGGAAGGGGAACACCATATATTTT
>TRBV9|TRBJ2-7|TRBD1|NA
CASSSQTGGGYEQYF
TGTGCCAGCAGCTCACAGACAGGGGGCGGGTACGAGCAGTACTTC
>TRBV19|TRBJ2-5|NA|NA
CASSPGLGETQYF
TGTGCCAGTAGTCCCGGGTTAGGCGAGACCCAGTACTTC
>TRBV7-3|TRBJ1-1|TRBD1|NA
CASSSGRGTEAFF
TGTGCCAGCAGTTCAGGCAGGGGGACTGAAGCTTTCTTT
>TRBV5-1|TRBJ2-5|NA|once
CASSFGQNQETQYF
TGCGCCAGCAGCTTTGGACAGAACCAAGAGACCCAGTACTTC
>TRBV7-3|TRBJ2-7|TRBD1|NA
CASSQWDRGPYEQYF
TGTGCCAGCAGCCAATGGGACAGGGGGCCCTACGAGCAGTACTTC